The clone carrying this T cell receptor (beta chain) was seen only a few times. This sample is part of a study of T-cell memory formation after mild COVID-19. TCRdb reprocessed the 5' RACE reads via MiXCR and lists one record per CDR3 protein. The sample contains about 270,000 distinct CDR3 sequences, 15% to 20% of which appear only once. Germline lookup yields CDR1 DFQATT and CDR2 SNEGSKA (reference sequence). There are 10 residues in the CDR3. Trimming took 6 bases from V and 10 from J, leaving 12 bases between them. Sequenced sample: PBMCs or a T cell subset sorted from them (not recorded which). This receptor was identified in a man aged 18 to 29 who had mild COVID-19 (a few samples of this study predate the infection). Cell type and time point are not known. The rearrangement uses TRBV20-1 and TRBJ1-1; tentative D call: TRBD1 (5 bases). The CDR3 is CSARGLGAFF. CDR3 DNA sequence: TGCAGTGCGAGGGGTTTAGGAGCTTTCTTT.